These 5 T cell receptor beta chains came from one sample sequenced in a study of regulatory T cells. Broader study findings: Hydrophobic residues at CDR3 positions 6 and 7 were enriched in conventional CD4+ T cells of CD3G-deficient patients.

Their antigens are not known. The primer mix had 52 TRBV and 13 TRBJ primers. Measured with immunoSEQ multiplex PCR; TCRdb has only the in-frame clones, and not every one. The data contain 30,000 to 40,000 clones, 85% to 95% of them singletons. The sequenced sample was conventional CD4+ T cells sorted from blood. The receptors shown here come from a child aged 2 to 15 with CD3G deficiency.

The chain links TRBV18 to TRBJ2-1, with no clear D. CDR3 size: 12 residues. Trimming took 3 bases from V and 6 from J, leaving 6 bases between them. CDR1 and CDR2 from the germline V gene are KGHSH and LQKENI. For the CDR3, the DNA is TGTGCCAGCTCACCCCGGAGCAATGAGCAGTTCTTC. This encodes CASSPRSNEQFF.

This clone was recorded only once. The rearrangement uses TRBV6-1 and TRBJ1-4, with 7 bases that match TRBD1. The CDR3 is 14 amino acids. Losses at the gene ends were 2 bases for V and 8 bases for J; bases not matched to a gene: 5. Germline-derived CDR1 and CDR2 are MNHNS and SASEGT. The CDR3 DNA reads TGTGCCAGCAGTGAAAGGGGGCGGGGGGAAAAACTGTTTTTT. The encoded protein is CASSERGRGEKLFF.

The chain carries TRBV28 and TRBJ1-1; D possibly corresponds to TRBD1 (5 bases). CDR3 length: 15 amino acids. V was trimmed by 6 bases and J by 5 bases, leaving 19 bases between them. The V gene's germline CDR1 is MDHEN and CDR2 SYDVKM. CDR3: CASSSPTRAGTEAFF. CDR3 DNA sequence: TGTGCCAGCAGCTCCCCAACCAGGGCGGGAACTGAAGCTTTCTTT. Full variable domain (rest looked up from reference TRBV28 and TRBJ1-1): DVKVTQSSRYLVKRTGEKVFLECVQDMDHENMFWYRQDPGLGLRLIYFSYDVKMKEKGDIPEGYSVSREKKERFSLILESASTNQTSMYLCASSSPTRAGTEAFFGQGTRLTVV.

V is TRBV28 and J is TRBJ2-7, with D possibly being TRBD1 or TRBD2 (5 bases each). Trimming took 4 bases from V and 4 from J, leaving 17 bases between them. The CDR3 length is 15 residues. Germline loops: CDR1 MDHEN, CDR2 SYDVKM. This chain's CDR3 is CASSSMGVGYYEQYF. As DNA, the CDR3 is TGTGCCAGCAGTTCGATGGGGGTGGGATATTACGAGCAGTACTTC.

This chain links TRBV7-8 with TRBJ2-5; 11 nucleotides align to TRBD2. Trimming took 6 bases from V and 8 from J; bases not matched to a gene: 14. The germline gives CDR1 SGHVS, CDR2 FQNEAQ. This CDR3 has 16 residues. The CDR3 spells CASRPGTSGLPGTQYF. The CDR3 DNA follows: TGTGCCAGCAGACCCGGGACTAGCGGCCTTCCGGGAACCCAGTACTTC.